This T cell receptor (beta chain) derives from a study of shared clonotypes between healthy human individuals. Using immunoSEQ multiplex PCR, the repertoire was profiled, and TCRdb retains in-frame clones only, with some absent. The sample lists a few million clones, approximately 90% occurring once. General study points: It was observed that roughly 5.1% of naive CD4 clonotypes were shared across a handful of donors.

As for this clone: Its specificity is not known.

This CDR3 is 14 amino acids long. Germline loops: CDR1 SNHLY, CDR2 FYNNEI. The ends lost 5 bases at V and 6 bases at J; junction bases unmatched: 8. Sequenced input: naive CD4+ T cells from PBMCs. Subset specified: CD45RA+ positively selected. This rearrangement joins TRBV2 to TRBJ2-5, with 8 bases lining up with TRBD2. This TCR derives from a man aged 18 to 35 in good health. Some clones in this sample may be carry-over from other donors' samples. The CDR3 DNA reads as TGTGCCAGCAGTCGAGCGGGAGTGGAAAAGACCCAGTACTTC. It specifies CASSRAGVEKTQYF. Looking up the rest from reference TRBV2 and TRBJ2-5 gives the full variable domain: EPEVTQTPSHQVTQMGQEVILRCVPISNHLYFYWYRQILGQKVEFLVSFYNNEISEKSEIFDDQFSVERPDGSNFTLKIRSTKLEDSAMYFCASSRAGVEKTQYFGPGTRLLVL.